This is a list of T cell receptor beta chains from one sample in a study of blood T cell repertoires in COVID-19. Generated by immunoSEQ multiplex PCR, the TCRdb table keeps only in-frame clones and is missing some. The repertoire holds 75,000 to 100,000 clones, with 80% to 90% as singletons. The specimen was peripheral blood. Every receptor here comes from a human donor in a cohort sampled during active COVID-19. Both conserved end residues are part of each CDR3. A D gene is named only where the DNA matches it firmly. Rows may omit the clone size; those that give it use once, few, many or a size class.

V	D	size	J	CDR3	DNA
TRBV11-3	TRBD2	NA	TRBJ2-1	CASSLGGGSNYEQFF	TGTGCCAGCAGCTTAGGTGGCGGGAGTAACTATGAGCAGTTCTTC
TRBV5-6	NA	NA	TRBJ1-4	CASSYGGTGPNEKLFF	TGTGCCAGCAGCTACGGGGGAACAGGCCCAAATGAAAAACTGTTTTTT
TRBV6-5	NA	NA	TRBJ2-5	CASGVSVARQETQYF	TGTGCCAGCGGGGTTAGCGTAGCACGACAAGAGACCCAGTACTTC
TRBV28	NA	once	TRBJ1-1	CASSVRNTEAFF	TGTGCCAGCAGCGTCCGGAACACTGAAGCTTTCTTT
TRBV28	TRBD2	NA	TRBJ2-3	CASSSLAGQFVPSTDTQYF	TGTGCCAGCAGCTCACTAGCGGGACAATTCGTCCCTAGCACAGATACGCAGTATTTT
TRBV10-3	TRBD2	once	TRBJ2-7	CAISESGRLAAEQYF	TGTGCCATCAGTGAGTCGGGGAGACTAGCTGCCGAGCAGTACTTC
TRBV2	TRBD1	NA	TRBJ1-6	CARQGQGNSPLHF	TGTGCCCGCCAGGGACAGGGGAATTCACCCCTCCACTTT
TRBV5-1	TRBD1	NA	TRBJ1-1	CASSTPTGLNTEAFF	TGCGCCAGCAGCACACCGACAGGGTTGAACACTGAAGCTTTCTTT
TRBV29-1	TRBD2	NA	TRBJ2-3	CSVRGTTRTDTQYF	TGCAGCGTCAGAGGGACTACCCGCACAGATACGCAGTATTTT
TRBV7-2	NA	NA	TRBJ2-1	CASSLSLSSSSYNEQFF	TGTGCCAGCAGCCTCTCACTTAGCTCTAGCTCCTACAATGAGCAGTTCTTC
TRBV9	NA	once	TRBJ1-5	CASSVDLNQPQHF	TGTGCCAGCAGCGTAGATTTAAATCAGCCCCAGCATTTT
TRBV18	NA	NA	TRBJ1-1	CASSPQQGNTEAFF	TGTGCCAGCTCACCTCAACAGGGGAACACTGAAGCTTTCTTT
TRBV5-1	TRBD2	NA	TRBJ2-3	CASSLAPSGRFDTQYF	TGCGCCAGCAGCTTGGCGCCTAGCGGGAGGTTTGATACGCAGTATTTT
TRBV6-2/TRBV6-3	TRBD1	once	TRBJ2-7	CASSPDHRGYEQYF	TGTGCCAGCAGCCCGGACCACAGGGGCTACGAGCAGTACTTC
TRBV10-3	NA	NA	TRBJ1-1	CAIGEMNTEAFF	TGTGCCATCGGGGAGATGAACACTGAAGCTTTCTTT
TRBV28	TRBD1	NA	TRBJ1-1	CASMVLGQGAPEAFF	TGTGCCAGCATGGTTCTGGGGCAGGGGGCGCCTGAAGCTTTCTTT
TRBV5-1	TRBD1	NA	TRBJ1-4	CASSLEGAGDNEKLFF	TGCGCCAGCAGTTTGGAGGGGGCAGGGGATAATGAAAAACTGTTTTTT
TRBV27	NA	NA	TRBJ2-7	CASSITWGLSSYEQYF	TGTGCCAGCAGCATTACCTGGGGGCTGAGCTCCTACGAGCAGTACTTC
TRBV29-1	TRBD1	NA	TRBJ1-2	CSASPDRGSPGYTF	TGCAGCGCCTCGCCGGACAGGGGAAGCCCCGGCTACACCTTC
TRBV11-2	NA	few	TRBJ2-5	CASSFRGSGQETQYF	TGTGCCAGCAGCTTCCGGGGAAGCGGCCAAGAGACCCAGTACTTC
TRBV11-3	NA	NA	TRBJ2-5	CASSLNMRETQYF	TGTGCCAGCAGCTTAAATATGCGAGAGACCCAGTACTTC
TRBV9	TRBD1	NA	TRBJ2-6	CASSVGAQGTGANVLTF	TGTGCCAGCAGCGTAGGGGCACAGGGGACGGGGGCCAACGTCCTGACTTTC
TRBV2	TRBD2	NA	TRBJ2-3	CASSADRPLAGGRDTQYF	TGTGCCAGCAGTGCCGACAGGCCGCTAGCGGGAGGGAGAGATACGCAGTATTTT
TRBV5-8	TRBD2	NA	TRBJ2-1	CASSYGGRSYNEQFF	TGTGCCAGCAGCTACGGCGGGAGGTCCTACAATGAGCAGTTCTTC
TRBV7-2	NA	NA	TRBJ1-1	CASSLGRHTEAFF	TGTGCCAGCAGCTTAGGTCGTCACACTGAAGCTTTCTTT
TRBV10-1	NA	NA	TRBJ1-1	CASRRKDTEAFF	TGCGCCAGCCGGAGAAAGGACACTGAAGCTTTCTTT
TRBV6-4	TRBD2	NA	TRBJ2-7	CASSRHAAGGPYEQYF	TGTGCCAGCAGTCGACATGCTGCGGGAGGGCCGTACGAGCAGTACTTC
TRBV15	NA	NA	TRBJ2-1	CATSRGATTYNEQFF	TGTGCCACCAGCAGAGGGGCGACCACCTACAATGAGCAGTTCTTC
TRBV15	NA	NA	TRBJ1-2	CATSRDGHNYGYTF	TGTGCCACCAGCAGAGATGGACATAACTATGGCTACACCTTC
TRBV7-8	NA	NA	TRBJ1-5	CASSFRGNQPQHF	TGTGCCAGCAGCTTCAGAGGGAATCAGCCCCAGCATTTT
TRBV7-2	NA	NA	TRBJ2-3	CASSPEATDTQYF	TGTGCCAGCAGCCCCGAGGCCACAGATACGCAGTATTTT
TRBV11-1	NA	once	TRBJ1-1	CASSLGEFTEAFF	TGTGCCAGCAGCTTAGGAGAATTCACTGAAGCTTTCTTT
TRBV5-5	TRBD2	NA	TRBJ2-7	CASSLLAGGVYEQYF	TGTGCCAGCAGCTTACTAGCGGGAGGGGTCTACGAGCAGTACTTC
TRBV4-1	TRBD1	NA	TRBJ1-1	CASSHLGDRGWRNTEAFF	TGCGCCAGCAGCCACCTGGGGGACAGGGGGTGGAGGAACACTGAAGCTTTCTTT
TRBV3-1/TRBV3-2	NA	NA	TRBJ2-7	CASSLLIRDYEQYF	TGTGCCAGCAGCCTGCTAATCCGAGACTACGAGCAGTACTTC
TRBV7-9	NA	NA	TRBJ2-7	CASSRTQAREQYF	TGTGCCAGCAGCCGGACTCAGGCCCGCGAGCAGTACTTC
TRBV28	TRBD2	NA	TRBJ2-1	CASSRTSGYDEQFF	TGTGCCAGCAGTAGGACTAGCGGGTACGATGAGCAGTTCTTC
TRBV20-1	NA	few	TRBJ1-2	CSASPVLGYGYTF	TGCAGTGCTAGTCCGGTTCTTGGCTATGGCTACACCTTC
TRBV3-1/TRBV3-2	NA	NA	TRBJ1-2	CASSQDSKSSSYTF	TGTGCCAGCAGCCAAGATAGTAAGAGCTCTAGCTACACCTTC
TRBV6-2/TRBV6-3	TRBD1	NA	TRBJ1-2	CASSNRGTNYGYTF	TGTGCCAGCAGTAACAGGGGAACTAACTATGGCTACACCTTC
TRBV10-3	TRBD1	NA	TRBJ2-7	CAISEYRDRDYEQYF	TGTGCCATCAGTGAGTACCGGGACAGAGATTACGAGCAGTACTTC
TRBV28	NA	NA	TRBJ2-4	CASSFVGGQGKNIQYF	TGTGCCAGCAGTTTCGTCGGGGGGCAAGGAAAAAACATTCAGTACTTC
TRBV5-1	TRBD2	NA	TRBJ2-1	CASSISGREDNEQFF	TGCGCCAGCAGCATTAGCGGGAGGGAGGACAATGAGCAGTTCTTC
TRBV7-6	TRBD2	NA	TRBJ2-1	CASSLEPASGSMGSYNEQFF	TGTGCCAGCAGCTTAGAACCTGCTAGCGGGAGTATGGGCTCCTACAATGAGCAGTTCTTC
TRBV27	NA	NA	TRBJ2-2	CASGRIADLNTGELFF	TGTGCCAGCGGACGAATAGCGGATTTGAACACCGGGGAGCTGTTTTTT
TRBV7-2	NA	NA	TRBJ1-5	CASSLVMNQPQHF	TGTGCCAGCAGCTTAGTCATGAATCAGCCCCAGCATTTT
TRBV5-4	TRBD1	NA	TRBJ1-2	CASSWDSSSYTF	TGTGCCAGCAGCTGGGACAGCTCCAGCTACACCTTC
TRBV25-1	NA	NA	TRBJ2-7	CASSESSSYEQYF	TGTGCCAGCAGTGAGTCCAGCTCCTACGAGCAGTACTTC
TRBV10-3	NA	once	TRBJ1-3	CAITGRGNWGVTGNTIYF	TGTGCCATCACCGGACGGGGAAATTGGGGGGTGACTGGAAACACCATATATTTT
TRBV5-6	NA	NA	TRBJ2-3	CASSLIPGTDTQYF	TGTGCCAGCAGCTTGATTCCAGGGACAGATACGCAGTATTTT
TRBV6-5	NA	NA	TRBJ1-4	CASRGAANEKLFF	TGTGCCAGCAGGGGGGCAGCTAATGAAAAACTGTTTTTT
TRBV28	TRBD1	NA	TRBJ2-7	CASSLWGSTGSLGEQYF	TGTGCCAGCAGTTTATGGGGGTCGACAGGGAGCTTAGGCGAGCAGTACTTC
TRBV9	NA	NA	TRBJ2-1	CASSVGQDSGGYISYNEQFF	TGTGCCAGCAGCGTAGGCCAGGATAGCGGCGGATATATTTCCTACAATGAGCAGTTCTTC